This TCR beta chain came from a study of blood T cell repertoires in COVID-19. As for the study in general: Some COVID-19 samples were acute and others convalescent; all came from the United States, Italy and Spain.

CDR1 is PRHDT, CDR2 FYEKMQ, per germline (reference sequence). V shed 5 bases and J 4 bases; nucleotides not matched to a gene: 3. The CDR3 sequence is 15 residues long. The protocol was immunoSEQ multiplex PCR, while the TCRdb copy is restricted to in-frame clones and leaves out a portion. Of under 80,000 clones in the sample, 88% were seen once. The rearrangement joins TRBV13 to TRBJ2-3; 13 nucleotides agree with TRBD2. Sequencing used peripheral blood. This receptor was taken from a human donor in a cohort sampled during active COVID-19. This CDR3 is CASSHGLAGADTQYF. The DNA for the CDR3 is TGTGCCAGCAGCCACGGACTAGCGGGAGCAGATACGCAGTATTTT.